Described below is a single T cell receptor (beta chain) sequence and its context. With only one base between it and a far larger clone, this is likely a read error. Time point specified: before trial treatment. This record belongs to a study of low-dose radiotherapy and immunotherapy resistance in tumors. At the level of the study: Over 26 weeks, cohort 2 got 1 Gy every two weeks, reaching 13 Gy. Patients were given intravenous nivolumab 240 mg every two weeks plus ipilimumab 1 mg/kg every six weeks.

Primers targeting TRAV and TRBV primed first-strand cDNA, covering alpha and beta chains. With a V-primer adapter and a constant-region primer, TCRs were amplified for approximately 19 PCR cycles. Using its own MiXCR run on the reads, TCRdb lists one record per CDR3 protein. The sample has roughly 36,000 distinct CDR3 sequences, about a third seen once. The junction had 7 bases not matched to a gene; V was cut back by 5 bases and J by 5 bases. The germline V gene encodes CDR1 SGHAT and CDR2 FQDESV (reference sequence). The CDR3 sequence is 14 residues long. This sequence was found in a male donor with gallbladder cancer. The sample in question was PBMCs, obtained before treatment. The rearrangement uses TRBV11-1 and TRBJ2-5, with 8 bases matching TRBD1. CDR3 in amino acids: CASSADRGEETQYF. The CDR3 DNA is TGTGCCAGCAGCGCAGACAGGGGTGAGGAGACCCAGTACTTC.